This entry features one T cell receptor (beta chain) sequence. These data originate in a study of blood T cell repertoires in COVID-19. The overall study: T cells, B-cell-depleted T cells, or PBMCs supplied cDNA or gDNA.

Generated by immunoSEQ multiplex PCR, the TCRdb table keeps only in-frame clones and is missing some. Of just under 350,000 clones listed, 88% were seen once; the top ten hold about 6.7%. Unmatched junction bases numbered 4, after V lost 4 bases and J lost 2 bases. Germline lookup yields CDR1 LGHNA and CDR2 YSLEER. The CDR3 is 14 residues long. The chain carries TRBV4-3 and TRBJ1-2; 7 positions agree with TRBD1. The sequence was obtained from a woman in her seventies with COVID-19, enrolled during active disease. Sequences were obtained from peripheral blood. DNA of the CDR3: TGCGCCAGCAGCCCTCAACAGGGGAACTATGGCTACACCTTC. Its translation is CASSPQQGNYGYTF.